Presented here are 28 T cell receptor beta chains from one specimen sequenced in a study of T cell changes during pregnancy in multiple sclerosis (dated by TCRdb to the late 2010s). Libraries were built with the immunoSEQ multiplex PCR assay. Imported from immuneACCESS, the table was reduced by TCRdb to in-frame sequences with V and J called. These copies leave out some clones; in studies compared against another copy, an unresolved V gene accounts for under half, and the cause of the remainder is not known. The sample table shows roughly 38,000 clones, and roughly 92% are seen once. The ten largest clones add up to around 0.73% of the sample. The material was CD4+ T cells from peripheral blood mononuclear cells, obtained before pregnancy. These receptors came from a female donor with multiple sclerosis, enrolled in a pregnancy study.

V gene TRBV9 combines with J gene TRBJ2-5; TRBD1 matches at 8 bases. This CDR3 spans 15 amino acids. V dropped 0 bases and J dropped 5; count of bases not matched to a gene: 6. From germline, CDR1 is SGDLS and CDR2 YYNGEE. This CDR3 is CASSVANRGRETQYF. The CDR3 nucleotides are TGTGCCAGCAGCGTAGCTAACAGGGGGAGGGAGACCCAGTACTTC.

The chain recombines TRBV18 with TRBJ2-1; 9 nucleotides match TRBD2. CDR1 is KGHSH and CDR2 is LQKENI in the germline V gene. The CDR3 has 14 residues. J was trimmed by 5 bases and V by 3 bases; bases with no gene match: 2. The CDR3 protein is CASSPTSGDNEQFF. The CDR3, as DNA: TGTGCCAGCTCACCGACTAGCGGAGACAATGAGCAGTTCTTC. The variable domain in full, with the rest retrieved from reference TRBV18 and TRBJ2-1, is NAGVMQNPRHLVRRRGQEARLRCSPMKGHSHVYWYRQLPEEGLKFMVYLQKENIIDESGMPKERFSAEFPKEGPSILRIQQVVRGDSAAYFCASSPTSGDNEQFFGPGTRLTVL.

This chain joins TRBV28 and TRBJ1-1; perhaps TRBD1 as D (5 bases). V dropped 10 bases and J dropped 5 bases, with 23 bases sitting between them. Germline V gene data show CDR1 as MDHEN and CDR2 as SYDVKM. CDR3 length equals 15 residues. CDR3 DNA: TGTGCCACCAGCACCCACTCCTGGGGGGGGACTGAAGCTTTCTTT. It translates to CATSTHSWGGTEAFF.

This chain links TRBV6-1 with TRBJ2-5; 13 bases fit TRBD2. The CDR3 runs 15 residues. The germline CDR1 and CDR2 sequences are MNHNS and SASEGT. The junction had 7 bases not matched to a gene; V was cut back by 7 bases and J by 5 bases. The CDR3 DNA reads TGTGCCAGCACCTGGACTAGCGGGAGAGGGGAGACCCAGTACTTC. Its protein is CASTWTSGRGETQYF.

V is TRBV19 and J is TRBJ2-1, with 11 bases identical to TRBD1. Per the germline V gene, CDR1 is LNHDA and CDR2 is SQIVND (reference sequence). The CDR3 is 17 amino acids. Trimming at V came to 9 bases and at J to 2 bases, leaving 12 bases not matched to a gene. The CDR3 nucleotides are TGTGCCAGCTCCGGGACAGGGGGTTGGGGGACCTACAATGAGCAGTTCTTC. As protein: CASSGTGGWGTYNEQFF.

The chain carries TRBV6-1 and TRBJ1-5; 10 nucleotides align to TRBD1. There are 15 residues in the CDR3. Germline V gives CDR1 MNHNS, CDR2 SASEGT. V shed 6 bases, J shed 6 bases, and the junction held 8 bases outside the gene matches. The CDR3 spells CASRRGQGDGQPQHF. CDR3 DNA sequence: TGTGCCAGCAGAAGAGGACAGGGGGACGGTCAGCCCCAGCATTTT.

This chain connects TRBV6-1 to TRBJ2-5, with a tentative D call TRBD2 (6 bases). The better agreement between TRBJ2-7 and the DNA end casts doubt on the J call. This CDR3 is built from 15 residues. Germline V gives CDR1 MNHNS, CDR2 SASEGT. The CDR3 here is CASSEYAGSGYEQYF. The CDR3 nucleotides are TGTGCCAGCAGTGAGTATGCGGGGTCGGGGTACGAGCAGTACTTC.

The chain is built from TRBV7-9 and TRBJ1-1; D perhaps matches TRBD1 (5 bases). V lost 1 base and J 3 bases, leaving 9 bases between the germline ends. CDR1 is SEHNR and CDR2 is FQNEAQ in the germline V gene (reference sequence). This CDR3 has 14 residues. This CDR3 is CASSLVGAHTEAFF. The CDR3 DNA sequence: TGTGCCAGCAGCTTAGTAGGGGCGCACACTGAAGCTTTCTTT.

The gene calls are TRBV7-2 and TRBJ2-3; 9 nucleotides line up with TRBD2. V lost 5 bases to trimming and J lost 0 bases; unmatched junction nucleotides: 3. CDR3 length equals 15 residues. The germline CDR1 and CDR2 sequences are SGHTA and FQGNSA. The CDR3 protein is CASSATSGSTDTQYF. The CDR3 DNA reads TGTGCCAGCAGCGCAACTAGCGGGAGCACAGATACGCAGTATTTT.

V is TRBV18 and J is TRBJ2-1; TRBD2 matches 16 bases. Trimming cost V 3 bases and J 9 bases; bases outside gene matches: 5. The CDR3 spans 16 residues. The germline gives CDR1 KGHSH, CDR2 LQKENI. CDR3 sequence: CASSPGLAGGKIEQFF. In nucleotides, the CDR3 is TGTGCCAGCTCACCGGGACTAGCGGGAGGGAAGATTGAGCAGTTCTTC.

The CDR3 coding sequence is TGTGCCAGCTCTAAGGGCCTAGCGGGAGTCGAGACCCAGTACTTC. It is translated as CASSKGLAGVETQYF. The gene calls are TRBV18 and TRBJ2-5, with 10 bases identical to TRBD2. The CDR3 contains 15 residues. The V segment lost 6 bases and the J segment 5 bases; nucleotides outside the gene matches: 9. Germline CDR1 KGHSH, CDR2 LQKENI.

This clone was picked up one time. The chain is built from TRBV7-6 and TRBJ2-7; 13 bases line up with TRBD2. This CDR3 contains 16 residues. The germline V gene has CDR1 SGHVS and CDR2 FNYEAQ. Germline trimming cut 5 bases from V and 2 bases from J; bases unmatched to any gene: 6. CDR3 sequence: CASSRGGTSGTYEQYF. The CDR3 DNA sequence: TGTGCCAGCAGCAGGGGCGGGACTAGCGGGACCTACGAGCAGTACTTC.

This chain uses TRBV19 with TRBJ2-1; 9 bases fit TRBD2. Germline V gives CDR1 LNHDA, CDR2 SQIVND (reference sequence). With 6 bases clipped from V and 10 bases from J, the junction kept 10 bases outside the gene matches. There are 14 residues in the CDR3. The CDR3 sequence: CASRTASGMGEQFF. The DNA of the CDR3 is TGTGCCAGTAGGACCGCTAGCGGGATGGGAGAGCAGTTCTTC.

This sequence joins TRBV5-1 and TRBJ1-4; 7 bases fit TRBD1. This CDR3 contains 20 residues. CDR1 SGHRS and CDR2 YFSETQ come from the germline V gene. V dropped 0 bases and J dropped 1; count of bases not matched to a gene: 15. The CDR3 DNA reads as TGCGCCAGCAGCTTGGTCCCGGTACAGGGGCGGTCTAAAACTAATGAAAAACTGTTTTTT. It is translated as CASSLVPVQGRSKTNEKLFF. Looking up the rest from reference TRBV5-1 and TRBJ1-4 gives the full variable domain: KAGVTQTPRYLIKTRGQQVTLSCSPISGHRSVSWYQQTPGQGLQFLFEYFSETQRNKGNFPGRFSGRQFSNSRSEMNVSTLELGDSALYLCASSLVPVQGRSKTNEKLFFGSGTQLSVL.

The rearrangement uses TRBV9 and TRBJ2-7, with 9 bases fitting TRBD1. CDR3 size: 14 residues. J gave up 3 bases and V 3 bases, and 4 bases lay outside the gene matches. In germline, CDR1 is SGDLS, CDR2 YYNGEE. The CDR3 is CASSGKTGGYEQYF. The CDR3 bases are TGTGCCAGCAGCGGGAAGACAGGGGGCTACGAGCAGTACTTC.

CDR3: CASREALSYNEQFF. CDR3 DNA sequence: TGTGCCAGCAGGGAGGCACTCTCCTACAATGAGCAGTTCTTC. The J gene is TRBJ2-1, the V gene TRBV27; perhaps TRBD2 as D (5 bases). The germline V gene encodes CDR1 MNHEY and CDR2 SMNVEV (reference sequence). The germline V and J ends were trimmed by 6 bases and 0 bases, with 9 bases remaining between them. The CDR3 runs 14 residues.

The rearrangement uses TRBV5-4 and TRBJ2-1; TRBD2 aligns across 9 bases. V gave up 0 bases and J gave up 9 bases; unmatched junction bases: 13. Germline values: CDR1 SGHNT, CDR2 YYREEE (reference sequence). The CDR3 contains 17 residues. The CDR3 DNA sequence: TGTGCCAGCAGCTTGGAAGGTGGCGGGAGGGCCCTCTTTGAGCAGTTCTTC. It encodes CASSLEGGGRALFEQFF.

This sequence joins TRBV6-6 and TRBJ2-7, with 9 bases fitting TRBD1. V lost 7 bases, J lost 4 bases, and 2 bases stayed unmatched. This CDR3 has 12 amino acids. Germline CDR1 MNHNY, CDR2 SVGAGI (reference sequence). CDR3 sequence: CASNGQGYEQYF. CDR3 DNA: TGTGCCAGCAATGGACAGGGGTACGAGCAGTACTTC.

This chain's CDR3 is CASSPSDYEQYF. For the CDR3, the DNA is TGTGCCAGCTCACCCAGCGACTACGAGCAGTACTTC. The rearrangement uses TRBV18 and TRBJ2-7; D unclear. This CDR3 is 12 amino acids long. Looked up from germline, CDR1 is KGHSH and CDR2 is LQKENI. V lost 3 bases and J lost 3, with 6 bases in between.

This chain links TRBV5-6 with TRBJ2-3; a weak D match, TRBD1 (6 bases). Germline V lookup: CDR1 SGHDT, CDR2 YYEEEE. The CDR3 length is 15 residues. V was pared by 7 bases and J by 0 bases, with 15 bases between. Written as DNA, the CDR3 is TGTGCCAGCCTGAGAGGGACACTAAGCACAGATACGCAGTATTTT. This codes for CASLRGTLSTDTQYF.

The V call is TRBV7-8, the J call TRBJ2-1; TRBD1 matches 7 bases. CDR3 length: 16 residues. Germline-derived CDR1 and CDR2 are SGHVS and FQNEAQ. V lost 2 bases, J lost 4 bases, and 8 bases stayed unmatched. The CDR3 DNA follows: TGTGCCAGCAGCTTAACCGTTGGACAGGCGTACAATGAGCAGTTCTTC. Its protein is CASSLTVGQAYNEQFF.

The V and J genes are TRBV4-2 and TRBJ2-3, with D maybe TRBD2 (5 bases). This CDR3 is 15 amino acids long. V lost 1 base, J lost 4 bases, and 12 bases lay in between. Germline CDR1 and CDR2: LGHNA and YNFKEQ. The CDR3 reads CASSQASGSSDTQYF. CDR3 coding DNA: TGTGCCAGCAGCCAAGCGTCGGGGAGCTCAGATACGCAGTATTTT.

This clone was counted a single time. The V call is TRBV19, the J call TRBJ2-7; 8 bases are a match to TRBD2. The V gene end was trimmed by 3 bases and the J gene end by 3 bases; junction bases not matched to a gene: 1. The CDR3 is made up of 13 amino acids. Germline CDR1 reads LNHDA; CDR2 reads SQIVND (reference sequence). This CDR3 is CASSITSGYEQYF. CDR3 nucleotides: TGTGCCAGTAGTATTACTAGCGGCTACGAGCAGTACTTC.

The chain uses TRBV19 and TRBJ2-7; weak D call: TRBD1 (7 bases). Trimming cost V 5 bases and J 5 bases, with 19 bases left between them. The CDR3 length is 15 residues. Germline CDR1 LNHDA, CDR2 SQIVND (reference sequence). CDR3 nucleotide sequence: TGTGCCAGTAGTCCCCCGACAGGGAGGAAGAACGAGCAGTACTTC. The encoded protein is CASSPPTGRKNEQYF.

V is TRBV9 and J is TRBJ2-7; no definite D call. The germline gives CDR1 SGDLS, CDR2 YYNGEE. V lost 5 bases and J lost 3, with 15 bases in between. CDR3 length: 14 amino acids. CDR3 DNA: TGTGCCAGCAGTTCCAGTGGCGGAAACTACGAGCAGTACTTC. This gives the protein CASSSSGGNYEQYF.

The chain has TRBV27 and TRBJ1-3, with 7 bases aligning to TRBD1. This CDR3 contains 14 residues. Germline-derived CDR1 and CDR2 are MNHEY and SMNVEV (reference sequence). J gave up 4 bases and V 7 bases, and 7 bases lay outside the gene matches. The DNA for the CDR3 is TGTGCCAGCAAGGCGAGGGGGCAAGGAAACACCATATATTTT. It is translated as CASKARGQGNTIYF.

This clone was seen a single time. This sequence joins TRBV28 and TRBJ2-7; 7 bases are a match to TRBD2. The CDR3 spans 14 residues. From germline, CDR1 is MDHEN and CDR2 SYDVKM. With 4 bases clipped from V and 2 bases from J, the junction kept 5 bases outside the gene matches. DNA of the CDR3: TGTGCCAGCAGTTCGGGGGGACTGGCCTACGAGCAGTACTTC. Its protein product is CASSSGGLAYEQYF.

The chain couples TRBV6-6 to TRBJ2-1; 9 bases agree with TRBD2. This CDR3 contains 16 residues. The germline V gene encodes CDR1 MNHNY and CDR2 SVGAGI (reference sequence). Trimming removed 8 bases from V and 6 bases from J; junction bases left unmatched: 14. CDR3 coding DNA: TGTGCCAGCTCCCCCGCACAGGGACTAGCCGCCAATGAGCAGTTCTTC. Its protein is CASSPAQGLAANEQFF.